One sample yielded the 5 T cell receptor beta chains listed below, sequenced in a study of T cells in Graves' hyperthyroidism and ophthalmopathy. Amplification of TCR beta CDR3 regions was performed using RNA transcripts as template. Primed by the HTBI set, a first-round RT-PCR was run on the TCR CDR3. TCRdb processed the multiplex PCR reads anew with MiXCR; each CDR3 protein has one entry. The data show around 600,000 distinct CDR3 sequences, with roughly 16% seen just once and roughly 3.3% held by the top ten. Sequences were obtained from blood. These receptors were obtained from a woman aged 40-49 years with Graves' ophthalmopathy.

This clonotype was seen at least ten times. CDR3 sequence reads: CASAGLYGYTF. CDR3 nucleotide sequence: TGTGCCAGCGCTGGACTCTATGGCTACACCTTC. This sequence joins TRBV28 and TRBJ1-2; D remains ambiguous. The CDR3 extends over 11 amino acids. In germline, CDR1 is MDHEN, CDR2 SYDVKM. Deletions cut 8 bases from V and 4 bases from J, with 8 bases between.

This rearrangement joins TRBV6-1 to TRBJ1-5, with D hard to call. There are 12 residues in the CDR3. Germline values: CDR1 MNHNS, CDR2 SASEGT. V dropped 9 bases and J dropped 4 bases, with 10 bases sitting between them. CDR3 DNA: TGTGCCAGTCATACAATTAATCAGCCCCAGCATTTT. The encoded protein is CASHTINQPQHF.

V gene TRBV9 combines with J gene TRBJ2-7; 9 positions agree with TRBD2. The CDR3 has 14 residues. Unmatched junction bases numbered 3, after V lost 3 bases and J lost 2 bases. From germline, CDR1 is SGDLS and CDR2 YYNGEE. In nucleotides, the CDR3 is TGTGCCAGCAGCGCCGCTAGCGGGGCCTACGAGCAGTACTTC. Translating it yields CASSAASGAYEQYF.

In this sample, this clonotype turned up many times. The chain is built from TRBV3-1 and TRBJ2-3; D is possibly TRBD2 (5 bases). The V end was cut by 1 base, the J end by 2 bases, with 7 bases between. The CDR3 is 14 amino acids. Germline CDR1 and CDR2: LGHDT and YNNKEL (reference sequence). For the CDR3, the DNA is TGTGCCAGCAGCCAAGGTAGCGTCACAGATACGCAGTATTTT. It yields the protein CASSQGSVTDTQYF.

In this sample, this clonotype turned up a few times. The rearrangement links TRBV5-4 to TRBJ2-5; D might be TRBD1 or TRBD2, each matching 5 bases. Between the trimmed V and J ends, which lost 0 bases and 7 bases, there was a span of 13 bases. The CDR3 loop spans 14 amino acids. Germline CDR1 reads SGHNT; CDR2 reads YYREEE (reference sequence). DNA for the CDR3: TGTGCCAGCAGCTTGGGTTCAGGGAGAGGGACCCAGTACTTC. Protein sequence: CASSLGSGRGTQYF.